This entry is about one T cell receptor (beta chain). The CDR3 totals 13 residues. Trimming at V came to 5 bases and at J to 15 bases, leaving 13 bases not matched to a gene. Germline CDR1 reads MNHEY; CDR2 reads SMNVEV (reference sequence). In the original processing: Cell counts per sample came from amplifying reference gene primers. The method was immunoSEQ multiplex PCR; TCRdb's version includes in-frame clones alone and lacks a portion of them. The DNA gave D and trimming, while V, J and clone size come from that table. This sample has under 200,000 clones, with about 74% found just once. The data belong to a study of blood T cell repertoires in COVID-19. Looking at the study overall: Researchers got acute and convalescent COVID-19 samples from the United States, Italy and Spain. In each case, the material was cDNA or gDNA derived from T cells, B-cell-depleted T cells, or PBMCs.

The sample was peripheral blood. The TCR was taken from a man aged 55 to 70 with acute or convalescent COVID-19. The chain recombines TRBV27 with TRBJ2-1; 7 positions match TRBD2. The CDR3 DNA follows: TGTGCCAGCAGTCCCACGGGGGGTTGGGAACTGTTCTTC. It is translated as CASSPTGGWELFF.